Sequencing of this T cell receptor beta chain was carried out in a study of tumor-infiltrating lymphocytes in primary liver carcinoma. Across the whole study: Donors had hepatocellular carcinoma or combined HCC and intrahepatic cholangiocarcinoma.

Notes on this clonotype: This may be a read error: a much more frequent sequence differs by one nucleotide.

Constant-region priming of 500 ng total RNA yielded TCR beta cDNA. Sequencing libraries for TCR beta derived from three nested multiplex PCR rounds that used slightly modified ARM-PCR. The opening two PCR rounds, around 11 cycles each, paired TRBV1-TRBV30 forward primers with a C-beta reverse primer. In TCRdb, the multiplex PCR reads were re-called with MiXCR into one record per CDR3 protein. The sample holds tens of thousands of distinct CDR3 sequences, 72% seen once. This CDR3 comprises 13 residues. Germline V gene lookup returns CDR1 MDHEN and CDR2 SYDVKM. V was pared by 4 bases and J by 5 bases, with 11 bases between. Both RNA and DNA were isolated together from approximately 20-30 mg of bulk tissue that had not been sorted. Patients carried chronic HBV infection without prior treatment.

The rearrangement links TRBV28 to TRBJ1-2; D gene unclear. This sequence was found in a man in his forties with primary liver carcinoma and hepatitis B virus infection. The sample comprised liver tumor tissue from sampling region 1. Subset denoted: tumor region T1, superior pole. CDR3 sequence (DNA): TGTGCCAGCAGTTCCGAGATGCTTTATGGCTACACCTTC. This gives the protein CASSSEMLYGYTF.